The source of this TCR beta chain is a study of preoperative IRX-2 immunotherapy in early breast cancer (dated by TCRdb to between 2019 and 2020). A note on this clone: The specificity of this receptor is unknown. It has no much larger one-base neighbor in the sample; base qualities were not kept.

Receptors were amplified or captured by the immunoSEQ multiplex PCR assay. TCRdb retrieved this table from immuneACCESS and kept in-frame rearrangements only. Not all clones are present; in checked studies, unresolved V genes account for under half, and no reason is known for the remainder. The sample includes 40,000 to 45,000 clones, with 85% to 95% observed a single time. The ten most abundant clones make up 1.6% of the sample. Sample treatment or condition, as interpreted from the label and publication: preoperative locoregional IRX-2 cytokine immunotherapy. The samples were obtained from a phase Ib study that tested preoperative, locoregional IRX-2 cytokine immunotherapy meant to prime immune responses. The donors were early-stage breast cancer patients who were given IRX-2 prior to surgery. The receptor comes from a human donor with breast cancer. Here the sequenced sample was tumor tissue, taken after IRX-2 immunotherapy.

The DNA sequence reads TGTGCCAGCAGTTTCGGACACCCGTACTCCTACGAGCAGTACTTC. It specifies CASSFGHPYSYEQYF. Here the chain combines TRBV27 and TRBJ2-7, with TRBD1 as a weak D call on 5 bases. CDR3 length: 15 amino acids, cysteine to phenylalanine. This entry keeps only the CDR3 DNA: 45 bases, framed from base 1. From the germline V gene (reference sequence), CDR1 is MNHEY and CDR2 is SMNVEV. V and J lose 3 bases and 0 bases, and a span of 12 bases separates them.